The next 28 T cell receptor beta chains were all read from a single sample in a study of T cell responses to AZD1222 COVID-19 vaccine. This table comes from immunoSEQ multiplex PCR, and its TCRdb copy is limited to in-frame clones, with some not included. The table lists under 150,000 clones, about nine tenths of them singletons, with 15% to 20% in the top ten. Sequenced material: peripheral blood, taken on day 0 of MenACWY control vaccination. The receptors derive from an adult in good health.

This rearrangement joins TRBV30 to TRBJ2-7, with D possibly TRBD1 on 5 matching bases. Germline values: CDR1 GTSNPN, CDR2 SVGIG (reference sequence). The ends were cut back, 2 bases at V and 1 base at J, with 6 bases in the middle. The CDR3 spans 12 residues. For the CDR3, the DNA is TGTGCCTGGAGTAGGGGTTCCTACGAGCAGTACTTC. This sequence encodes CAWSRGSYEQYF.

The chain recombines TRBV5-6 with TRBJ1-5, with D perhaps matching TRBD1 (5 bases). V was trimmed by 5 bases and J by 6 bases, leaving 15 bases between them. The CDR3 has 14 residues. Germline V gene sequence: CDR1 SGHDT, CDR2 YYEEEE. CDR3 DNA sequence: TGTGCCAGCAGTAGGTTGAGGGGACGTCAGCCCCAGCATTTT. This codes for CASSRLRGRQPQHF.

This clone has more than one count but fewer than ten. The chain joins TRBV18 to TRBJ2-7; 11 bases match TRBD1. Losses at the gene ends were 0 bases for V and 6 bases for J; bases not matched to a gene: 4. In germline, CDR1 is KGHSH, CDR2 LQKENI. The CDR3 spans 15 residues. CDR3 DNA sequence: TGTGCCAGCTCACCACCGGGACAGGGGGAGTCCGAGCAGTACTTC. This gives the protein CASSPPGQGESEQYF. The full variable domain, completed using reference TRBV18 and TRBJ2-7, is NAGVMQNPRHLVRRRGQEARLRCSPMKGHSHVYWYRQLPEEGLKFMVYLQKENIIDESGMPKERFSAEFPKEGPSILRIQQVVRGDSAAYFCASSPPGQGESEQYFGPGTRLTVT.

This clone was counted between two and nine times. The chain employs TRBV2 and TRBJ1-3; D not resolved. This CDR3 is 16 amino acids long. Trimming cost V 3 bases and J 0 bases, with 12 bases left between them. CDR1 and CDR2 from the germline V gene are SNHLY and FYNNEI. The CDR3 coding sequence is TGTGCCAGCAGTGACAGGTCGCCACACTCTGGAAACACCATATATTTT. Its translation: CASSDRSPHSGNTIYF. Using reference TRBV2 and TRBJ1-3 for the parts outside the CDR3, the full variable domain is EPEVTQTPSHQVTQMGQEVILRCVPISNHLYFYWYRQILGQKVEFLVSFYNNEISEKSEIFDDQFSVERPDGSNFTLKIRSTKLEDSAMYFCASSDRSPHSGNTIYFGEGSWLTVV.

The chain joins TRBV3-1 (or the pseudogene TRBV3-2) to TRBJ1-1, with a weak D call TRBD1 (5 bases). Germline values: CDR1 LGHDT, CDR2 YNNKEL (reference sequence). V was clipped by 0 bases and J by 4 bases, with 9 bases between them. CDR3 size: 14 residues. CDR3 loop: CASSQDTRGTEAFF. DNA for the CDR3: TGTGCCAGCAGCCAAGATACAAGGGGCACTGAAGCTTTCTTT.

CDR3 nucleotides: TGTGCCAGCAGCGTCGGAGGGGGCTACAATGAGCAGTTCTTC. Translated, it gives CASSVGGGYNEQFF. The chain combines TRBV7-3 with TRBJ2-1; possibly TRBD1 or TRBD2 for D (6 bases each). Germline V gene data show CDR1 as SGHTA and CDR2 as FQGTGA. The V and J ends lost 5 bases and 3 bases respectively, with 11 bases between them. This CDR3 has 14 amino acids.

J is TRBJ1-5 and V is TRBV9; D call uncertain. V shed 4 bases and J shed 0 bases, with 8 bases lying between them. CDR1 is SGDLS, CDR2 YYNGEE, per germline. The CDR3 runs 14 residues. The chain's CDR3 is CASSPLYSNQPQHF. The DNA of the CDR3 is TGTGCCAGCAGCCCTCTATATAGCAATCAGCCCCAGCATTTT.

CDR3 residues: CASSQQGRNEKLFF. As DNA, the CDR3 is TGCGCCAGCAGCCAACAGGGGAGGAATGAAAAACTGTTTTTT. The chain employs TRBV5-1 and TRBJ1-4; TRBD1 aligns across 7 bases. Germline CDR1 reads SGHRS; CDR2 reads YFSETQ. This CDR3 is built from 14 residues. V shed 4 bases, J shed 5 bases, and the junction held 5 bases outside the gene matches.

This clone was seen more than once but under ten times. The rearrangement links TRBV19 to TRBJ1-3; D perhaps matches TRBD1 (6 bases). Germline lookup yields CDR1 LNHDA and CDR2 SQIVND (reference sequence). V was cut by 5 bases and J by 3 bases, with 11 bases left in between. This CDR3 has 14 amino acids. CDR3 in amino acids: CASSFAGVGNTIYF. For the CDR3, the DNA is TGTGCCAGTAGTTTTGCAGGGGTTGGAAACACCATATATTTT.

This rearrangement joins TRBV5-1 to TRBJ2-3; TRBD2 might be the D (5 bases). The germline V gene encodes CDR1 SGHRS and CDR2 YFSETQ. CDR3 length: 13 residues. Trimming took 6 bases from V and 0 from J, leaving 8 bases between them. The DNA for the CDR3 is TGCGCCAGCAAGAGGGAGAGCACAGATACGCAGTATTTT. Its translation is CASKRESTDTQYF.

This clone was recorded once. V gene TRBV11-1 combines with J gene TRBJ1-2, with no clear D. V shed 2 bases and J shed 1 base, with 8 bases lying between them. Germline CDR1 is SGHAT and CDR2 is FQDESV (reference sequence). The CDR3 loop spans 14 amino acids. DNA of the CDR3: TGTGCCAGCAGCTTACGCCCCAGTAACTATGGCTACACCTTC. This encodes CASSLRPSNYGYTF.

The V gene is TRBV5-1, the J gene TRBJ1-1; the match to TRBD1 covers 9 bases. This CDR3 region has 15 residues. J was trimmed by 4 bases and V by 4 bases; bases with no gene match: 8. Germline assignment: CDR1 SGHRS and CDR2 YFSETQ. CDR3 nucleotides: TGCGCCAGCAGCGAAAACAGGGGGCTGGGCACTGAAGCTTTCTTT. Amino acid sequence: CASSENRGLGTEAFF. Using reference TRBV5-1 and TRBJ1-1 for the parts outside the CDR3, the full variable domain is KAGVTQTPRYLIKTRGQQVTLSCSPISGHRSVSWYQQTPGQGLQFLFEYFSETQRNKGNFPGRFSGRQFSNSRSEMNVSTLELGDSALYLCASSENRGLGTEAFFGQGTRLTVV.

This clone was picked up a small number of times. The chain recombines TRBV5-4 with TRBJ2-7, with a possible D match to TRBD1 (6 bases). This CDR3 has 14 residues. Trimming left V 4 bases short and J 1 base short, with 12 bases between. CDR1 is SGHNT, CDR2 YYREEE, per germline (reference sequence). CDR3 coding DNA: TGTGCCAGCAGCCTGAGAGACAGGTCCTACGAGCAGTACTTC. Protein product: CASSLRDRSYEQYF.

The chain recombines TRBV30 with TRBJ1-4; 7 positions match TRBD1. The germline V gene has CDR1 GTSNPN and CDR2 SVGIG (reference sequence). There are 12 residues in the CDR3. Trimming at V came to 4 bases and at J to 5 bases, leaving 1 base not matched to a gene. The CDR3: CAWMGQNEKLFF. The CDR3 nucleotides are TGTGCCTGGATGGGACAGAATGAAAAACTGTTTTTT. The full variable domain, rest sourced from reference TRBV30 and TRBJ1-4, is SQTIHQWPATLVQPVGSPLSLECTVEGTSNPNLYWYRQAAGRGLQLLFYSVGIGQISSEVPQNLSASRPQDRQFILSSKKLLLSDSGFYLCAWMGQNEKLFFGSGTQLSVL.

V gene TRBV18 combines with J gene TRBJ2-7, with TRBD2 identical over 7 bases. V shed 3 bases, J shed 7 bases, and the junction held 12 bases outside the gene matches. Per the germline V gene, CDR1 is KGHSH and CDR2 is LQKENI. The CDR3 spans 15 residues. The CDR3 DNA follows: TGTGCCAGCTCACCTACCGGTCCCAGAGCGGGGGAGCAGTACTTC. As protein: CASSPTGPRAGEQYF.

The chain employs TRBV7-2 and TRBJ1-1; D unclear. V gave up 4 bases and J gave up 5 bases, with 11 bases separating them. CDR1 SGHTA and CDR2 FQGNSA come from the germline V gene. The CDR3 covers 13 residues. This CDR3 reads CASSYTSRTEAFF. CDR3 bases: TGTGCCAGCAGCTACACATCAAGGACTGAAGCTTTCTTT.

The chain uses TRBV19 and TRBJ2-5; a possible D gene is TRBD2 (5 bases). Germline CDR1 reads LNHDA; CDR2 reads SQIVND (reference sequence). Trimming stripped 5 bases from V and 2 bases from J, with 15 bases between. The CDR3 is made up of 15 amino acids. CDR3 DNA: TGTGCCAGTAGTGTGATCGGGGTAGGGCAAGAGACCCAGTACTTC. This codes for CASSVIGVGQETQYF.

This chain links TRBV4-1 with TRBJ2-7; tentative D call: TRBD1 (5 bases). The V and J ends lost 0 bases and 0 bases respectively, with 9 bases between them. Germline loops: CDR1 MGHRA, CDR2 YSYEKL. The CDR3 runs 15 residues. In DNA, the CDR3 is TGCGCCAGCAGCCAAGATAGGGGCAGCTCCTACGAGCAGTACTTC. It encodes CASSQDRGSSYEQYF.

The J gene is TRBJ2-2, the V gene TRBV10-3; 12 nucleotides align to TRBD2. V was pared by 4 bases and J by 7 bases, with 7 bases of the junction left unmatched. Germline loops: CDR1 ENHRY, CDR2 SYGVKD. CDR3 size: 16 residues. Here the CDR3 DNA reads TGTGCCATCAGTGTTACTAGCGGGAGGAGGAGCGGGGAGCTGTTTTTT. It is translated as CAISVTSGRRSGELFF.

The CDR3 bases are TGTGCCAGTAGACAGGGCTGGCAAGAGACCCAGTACTTC. Translation: CASRQGWQETQYF. The chain is built from TRBV7-8 and TRBJ2-5; 7 bases match TRBD1. The CDR3 sequence is 13 residues long. The germline V gene encodes CDR1 SGHVS and CDR2 FQNEAQ. J lost 2 bases, V lost 9 bases, and 6 bases had no gene match.

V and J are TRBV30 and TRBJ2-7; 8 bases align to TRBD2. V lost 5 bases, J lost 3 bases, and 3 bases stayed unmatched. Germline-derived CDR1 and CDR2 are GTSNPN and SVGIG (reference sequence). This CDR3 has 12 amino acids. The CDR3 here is CAWGSGIYEQYF. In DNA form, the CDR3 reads TGTGCCTGGGGTAGCGGGATCTACGAGCAGTACTTC.

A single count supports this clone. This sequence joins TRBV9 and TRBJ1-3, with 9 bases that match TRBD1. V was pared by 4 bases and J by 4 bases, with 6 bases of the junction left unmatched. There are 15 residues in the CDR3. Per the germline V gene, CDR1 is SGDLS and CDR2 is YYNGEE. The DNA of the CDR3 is TGTGCCAGCAGCTTATGGACAGGGGACGGAAACACCATATATTTT. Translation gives CASSLWTGDGNTIYF.

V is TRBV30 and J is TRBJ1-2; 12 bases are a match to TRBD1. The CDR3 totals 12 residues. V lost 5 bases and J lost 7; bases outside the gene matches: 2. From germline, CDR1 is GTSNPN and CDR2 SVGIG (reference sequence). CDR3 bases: TGTGCCTGGGGGACAGGGGGCTCTGGCTACACCTTC. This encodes CAWGTGGSGYTF.

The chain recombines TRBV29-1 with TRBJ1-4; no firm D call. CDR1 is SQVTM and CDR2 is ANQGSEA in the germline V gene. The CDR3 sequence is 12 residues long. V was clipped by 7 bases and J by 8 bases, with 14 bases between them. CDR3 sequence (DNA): TGCAGCGCTTTAACGGGGAGGGAAAAACTGTTTTTT. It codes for CSALTGREKLFF.

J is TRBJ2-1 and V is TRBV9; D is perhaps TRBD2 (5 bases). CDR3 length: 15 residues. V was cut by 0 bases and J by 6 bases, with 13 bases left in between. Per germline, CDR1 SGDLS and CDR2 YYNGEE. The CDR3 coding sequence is TGTGCCAGCAGCGTAGGCTGGACGGACTCCAATGAGCAGTTCTTC. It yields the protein CASSVGWTDSNEQFF.

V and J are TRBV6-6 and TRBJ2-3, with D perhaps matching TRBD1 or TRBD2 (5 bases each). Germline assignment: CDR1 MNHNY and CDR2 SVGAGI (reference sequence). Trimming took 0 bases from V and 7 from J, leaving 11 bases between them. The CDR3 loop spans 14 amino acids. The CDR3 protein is CASSYSSGLNTQYF. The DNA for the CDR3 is TGTGCCAGCAGTTACTCGTCGGGGCTTAATACGCAGTATTTT.

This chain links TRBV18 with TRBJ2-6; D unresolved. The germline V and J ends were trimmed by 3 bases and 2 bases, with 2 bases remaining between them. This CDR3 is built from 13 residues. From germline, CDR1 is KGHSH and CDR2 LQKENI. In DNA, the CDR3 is TGTGCCAGCTCACCCACTGGGGCCAACGTCCTGACTTTC. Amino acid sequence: CASSPTGANVLTF.

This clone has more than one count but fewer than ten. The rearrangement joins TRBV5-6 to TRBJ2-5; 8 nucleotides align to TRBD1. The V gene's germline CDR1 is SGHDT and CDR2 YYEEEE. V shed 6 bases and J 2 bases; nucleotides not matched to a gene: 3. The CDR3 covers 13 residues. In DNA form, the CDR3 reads TGTGCCAGCAAGTGGGACAGGCAAGAGACCCAGTACTTC. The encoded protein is CASKWDRQETQYF.